This T cell receptor beta chain originates from a study of beta chain features in type 1 diabetes (dated by TCRdb to the late 2010s). About the full investigation: Mean age, gender distribution, total cell number and subset yield did not differ between patients and healthy donors. A total of around 110,000,000 sorted cells were examined across all samples, and a strong correlation was observed between cell number per subset and RNA yield. The study compared TCRB repertoires of sorted circulating CD4+ T cell subsets between recently diagnosed type 1 diabetes patients and matched healthy donors. Whereas all 28 donors provided naive and central memory subsets, regulatory and stem cell-like memory subsets were isolated from just 8 patients and roughly 8 healthy donors. Overall study results and their limits: Naive, central memory and regulatory TCRB repertoires appeared to be more alike among patients than among healthy donors. Shorter templates might have been favored by PCR, but patient and control samples were amplified and corrected together, so both groups would have been affected equally by any skew. Patients with type 1 diabetes made fewer insertions and deleted more nucleotides at VDJ recombination sites, implying thymic rearrangement abnormalities. Sequencing cDNA rather than genomic DNA could over-represent highly expressing activated cells, although activation and CD3 levels did not differ between groups. In all four CD4+ subsets, TCRB CDR3 length was moderately but significantly shorter in type 1 diabetes patients. Because the HLA sub-analyses included only small numbers of individuals, any influence of HLA type on TCRB rearrangement was left unresolved.

All of the isolated RNA was reverse transcribed with the High Capacity cDNA Reverse Transcription Kit, so expressed TCRB transcripts were sequenced. Naive, central memory and regulatory T cell samples underwent deep immunoSEQ sequencing, averaging around 3.7 million total reads per sample. Sorted cells were lysed in RLT buffer and RNA was extracted with DNase-treated RNeasy Micro or Mini kits, depending on cell number. Each cell subset was processed on its own to prevent cross-contamination, while patient and healthy donor samples were processed together. Using the immunoSEQ multiplex PCR, TCRB sequences were amplified from cDNA into 87-bp fragments spanning the CDR3 region. The amplicons were sequenced using the Illumina HiSeq platform. The paper's processing steps were these. Synthetic template baselines were used to correct PCR bias computationally, reads within Hamming distance 2 were collapsed together, and singletons that could not be merged were discarded. Reads were aligned to IMGT to assign V, D and J genes, CDR3 length, and insertions or deletions at six rearrangement sites. Within each subset, clonotype counts were normalized to sorted cell number, after which true diversity and Gini coefficients were computed with the tcR R package. The overlap coefficient, calculated on TCRB nucleotide sequences, was used to measure repertoire sharing. Out-of-frame TCRB sequences from naive cells were analyzed to stand in for the pre-selection repertoire. TCRdb's version of the immuneACCESS table is confined to in-frame rearrangements and falls short of the full clone set. An unresolved V gene accounts for under half of the shortfall where checked; the remainder is of unknown origin. V and J calls and clone size are copied from that table; D and trimming were computed from the DNA. The sample yields 240,000 or so clones; around 20% were counted once. The ten top clones hold 0.028% of the sample.

Each donor gave one peripheral blood draw, roughly 0.12 L on average, collected into heparinised tubes. A BD FACSAria II was used to sort naive, central memory, regulatory and stem cell-like memory CD4+ T cells with a panel that included CD45RO, CCR7, CD25, CD127, CD95 and CD27. All sorted populations exceeded 95% purity. PBMCs were isolated immediately by Lymphoprep density gradient centrifugation and stained directly without culture. Samples were stained and sorted in pairs, with one healthy donor and one patient per experiment, so that batch effects were minimized. Germline trimming: 6 bases from V, 4 bases from J; junction bases outside gene matches: 6. Including cysteine and phenylalanine, the CDR3 has 15 amino acids. Only CDR3 DNA remains: 45 bases, in frame from the first base. Via the germline V gene, CDR1 is SQVTM and CDR2 ANQGSEA. Points on this clone: The antigen it recognizes is unknown. It has no much larger one-base neighbor in the sample; base qualities were not kept.

Recombination linked TRBV29-1 to TRBJ2-1; the junction holds 13 bases that match TRBD2. The TCR originated in a middle-aged woman with type 1 diabetes. The sequenced sample was naive CD4+ T cells from blood. Taken with the paper, the label for cell subset or site translates to: true naive CD4+ T cells. This receptor has the CDR3 CSVASTSGGYNEQFF. The DNA sequence follows: TGCAGCGTCGCGTCGACTAGCGGGGGGTACAATGAGCAGTTCTTC.